The TCR beta chain described here comes from a study of T cell responses to AZD1222 COVID-19 vaccine. Study details: Second doses were pooled across both intervals (about 4 or about 12 weeks).

Details on this clone: Antigen: not known.

The CDR3 has 16 residues. V shed 3 bases and J 4 bases; nucleotides not matched to a gene: 8. Germline CDR1 LNHDA, CDR2 SQIVND (reference sequence). Repertoires were generated with immunoSEQ multiplex PCR, while TCRdb's copy carries only in-frame clones and drops some. Among some 97,000 clones listed, about 89% were seen once. Whole-study findings and limits: Clonal diversity was possibly underestimated; the donors were predominantly white British and more often female. Researchers took repertoire samples only after the peak T cell response had come.

This TCR came from an adult in good health. The chain carries TRBV19 and TRBJ2-3, with 9 bases that match TRBD2. Sequencing was performed on peripheral blood, taken on day 0 of AZD1222 vaccination. This chain's CDR3 is CASSIWAGGFSDTQYF. The CDR3 region has the DNA TGTGCCAGTAGTATTTGGGCGGGGGGGTTCTCAGATACGCAGTATTTT. Together with reference TRBV19 and TRBJ2-3, the CDR3 gives the full variable domain: DGGITQSPKYLFRKEGQNVTLSCEQNLNHDAMYWYRQDPGQGLRLIYYSQIVNDFQKGDIAEGYSVSREKKESFPLTVTSAQKNPTAFYLCASSIWAGGFSDTQYFGPGTRLTVL.